This is a list of T cell receptor beta chains from one sample in a study of T cells in localized non-small cell lung cancer. The repertoire was sequenced with immunoSEQ multiplex PCR; TCRdb's copy has only in-frame clones and lacks some. The repertoire holds nearly 15,000 clones, with 75% to 90% as singletons. The material was peripheral blood, obtained before any cancer treatment. The receptors here all came from a woman aged 40-75 years with stage I lung adenocarcinoma. The CDR3 runs from the conserved cysteine through the conserved F or W. A D gene is named only where the DNA matches it firmly. Clone size is stated in some rows and not others, as once, few, many or a class when expanded.

J gene	D gene	clone size	V gene	CDR3 protein	CDR3 DNA
TRBJ2-2	TRBD2	-	TRBV5-1	CASRLAGAAGELFF	TGCGCCAGCAGACTAGCGGGGGCCGCCGGGGAGCTGTTTTTT
TRBJ2-3	TRBD2	-	TRBV28	CASSFEVAGGTTDTQYF	TGTGCCAGCAGTTTTGAGGTAGCGGGGGGGACCACAGATACGCAGTATTTT
TRBJ2-2	TRBD2	-	TRBV4-2	CASSLIGLAAGELFF	TGTGCCAGCAGCCTAATCGGACTAGCCGCCGGGGAGCTGTTTTTT
TRBJ2-7	TRBD2	-	TRBV7-2	CASSLGQRGLVYEQYF	TGTGCCAGCAGCTTAGGTCAGCGGGGGCTCGTCTACGAGCAGTACTTC
TRBJ1-2	TRBD1	-	TRBV30	CAWGPQGAVGYTF	TGTGCCTGGGGCCCCCAGGGGGCGGTTGGCTACACCTTC
TRBJ2-5	-	-	TRBV28	CASSSGKETQYF	TGTGCCAGCAGTTCAGGGAAAGAGACCCAGTACTTC
TRBJ1-2	TRBD1	-	TRBV5-1	CASSLWGQGDKGYGYTF	TGCGCCAGCAGCTTATGGGGACAGGGAGATAAAGGCTATGGCTACACCTTC
TRBJ1-1	-	-	TRBV2	CASTPGRNEAFF	TGTGCCAGCACCCCGGGCCGCAATGAAGCTTTCTTT
TRBJ2-7	TRBD1	-	TRBV9	CASKPRHRDRGSEQYF	TGTGCCAGCAAACCTCGACACCGGGACAGGGGGTCCGAGCAGTACTTC
TRBJ1-2	-	-	TRBV4-2	CASSWANYGYTF	TGTGCCAGCAGCTGGGCTAACTATGGCTACACCTTC
TRBJ1-2	-	few	TRBV20-1	CSAREDGYTF	TGCAGTGCTAGAGAGGATGGCTACACCTTC
TRBJ2-1	-	-	TRBV9	CASSVVGPYNEQFF	TGTGCCAGCAGCGTAGTGGGCCCTTACAATGAGCAGTTCTTC
TRBJ1-4	-	-	TRBV21-1	CASSKRDRDNEKLFF	TGTGCCAGCAGCAAAAGAGACAGGGATAATGAAAAACTGTTTTTT
TRBJ1-4	TRBD1	few	TRBV7-9	CASSRDRGRNEKLFF	TGTGCCAGCAGCCGGGACAGGGGACGGAATGAAAAACTGTTTTTT
TRBJ2-1	TRBD2	few	TRBV12-5	CASGLPGLVNEQFF	TGTGCTAGTGGTTTGCCGGGACTAGTCAATGAGCAGTTCTTC
TRBJ1-3	-	-	TRBV7-9	CASSPDRVTGNTIYF	TGTGCCAGCAGCCCGGACAGAGTTACTGGAAACACCATATATTTT
TRBJ1-4	-	-	TRBV12-1	CASSPGLRLNEKLFF	TGTGCCAGCAGCCCGGGCCTCAGGCTGAATGAAAAACTGTTTTTT
TRBJ1-4	TRBD1	-	TRBV5-1	CASSWTGVRNEKLFF	TGCGCCAGCAGCTGGACAGGCGTCCGTAATGAAAAACTGTTTTTT
TRBJ1-5	TRBD1	-	TRBV27	CASSTKAAQGAGQPQHF	TGTGCCAGCAGTACTAAAGCGGCTCAGGGGGCTGGTCAGCCCCAGCATTTT
TRBJ2-5	-	-	TRBV2	CASSEGGRTRRETQYF	TGTGCCAGCAGTGAAGGCGGCAGGACAAGACGAGAGACCCAGTACTTC
TRBJ2-2	-	-	TRBV30	CAGLNVGAGELFF	TGTGCCGGACTGAACGTGGGGGCCGGGGAGCTGTTTTTT
TRBJ1-5	-	-	TRBV28	CASIPTGTGILRNQPQHF	TGTGCCAGCATACCTACAGGGACGGGCATCCTTCGGAATCAGCCCCAGCATTTT
TRBJ2-7	TRBD1	-	TRBV13	CASSSQSRDRIYEQYF	TGTGCCAGCAGCTCGCAATCCCGGGACAGGATCTACGAGCAGTACTTC
TRBJ2-5	TRBD2	-	TRBV5-4	CASSFGGGYQETQYF	TGTGCCAGCAGCTTCGGGGGGGGGTACCAAGAGACCCAGTACTTC
TRBJ1-6	TRBD1	-	TRBV19	CASKSTGSNSPLHF	TGTGCCAGTAAGTCGACAGGGTCTAATTCACCCCTCCACTTT
TRBJ1-6	TRBD1	-	TRBV5-1	CASSPGDRGSLNSPLHF	TGCGCCAGCAGCCCGGGGGACAGGGGATCCCTTAATTCACCCCTCCACTTT
TRBJ2-5	-	-	TRBV18	CASSPTPTGRQETQYF	TGTGCCAGCTCACCAACCCCAACGGGGCGACAAGAGACCCAGTACTTC
TRBJ1-1	-	-	TRBV14	CASSQQGNTEAFF	TGTGCCAGCAGCCAACAGGGGAACACTGAAGCTTTCTTT
TRBJ2-7	TRBD1	-	TRBV2	CASRAGQGTSEQYF	TGTGCCAGCAGGGCGGGACAGGGAACCTCCGAGCAGTACTTC
TRBJ1-1	-	few	TRBV6-1	CASSEPIHRGTTEAFF	TGTGCCAGCAGTGAACCGATACATCGGGGGACCACTGAAGCTTTCTTT
TRBJ2-7	-	-	TRBV7-2	CASSIRGPSEQYF	TGTGCCAGCAGCATCAGGGGACCTTCCGAGCAGTACTTC
TRBJ2-3	TRBD2	-	TRBV5-1	CASSLEAGGTDTQYF	TGCGCCAGCAGCCTGGAAGCGGGGGGTACAGATACGCAGTATTTT
TRBJ1-2	-	-	TRBV6-5	CASSSRLFYGYTF	TGTGCCAGCAGTTCGCGACTCTTCTATGGCTACACCTTC
TRBJ1-2	TRBD1	-	TRBV19	CASSLTGLTSTLYGYTF	TGTGCCAGTAGTTTGACAGGGCTGACATCAACTCTCTATGGCTACACCTTC
TRBJ1-1	-	-	TRBV10-3	CAISESSTQNTEAFF	TGTGCCATCAGTGAGTCATCGACTCAAAACACTGAAGCTTTCTTT
TRBJ1-2	-	-	TRBV7-6	CASSPRTDGYGYTF	TGTGCCAGCAGCCCCCGGACCGATGGATATGGCTACACCTTC
TRBJ2-4	TRBD2	-	TRBV19	CASSIGGDLAKNIQYF	TGTGCCAGTAGTATCGGGGGGGACCTAGCCAAAAACATTCAGTACTTC